This T cell receptor beta chain was sequenced in a study of PD-1 blockade in classical Hodgkin lymphoma. Study results and caveats: Patients starting nivolumab under 1 year after ASCT were excluded. Newly diagnosed patients reportedly had lower baseline TCR diversity than healthy donors.

This clone came up a few times. Its antigen is not known. Assay: immunoSEQ multiplex PCR; the TCRdb copy retains only in-frame clones and omits some. Of approximately 60,000 clones in the sample, around 89% were seen once. The germline gives CDR1 MGHDK, CDR2 SYGVNS. The V and J ends lost 3 bases and 6 bases, in that order; junction bases with no gene match: 9. This CDR3 region has 16 residues. Relapse was seen in all patients after autologous stem cell transplantation, and brentuximab vedotin exposure was variable. The sequenced sample was peripheral blood mononuclear cells (PBMCs), obtained at baseline. The chain recombines TRBV25-1 with TRBJ2-3; TRBD2 matches at 10 bases. The receptor was derived from a human donor with classical Hodgkin lymphoma. CDR3 region: CASSDPAGGRSDTQYF. The CDR3 DNA reads as TGTGCCAGCAGTGACCCAGCGGGGGGGCGGTCCGATACGCAGTATTTT.